These 17 T cell receptor beta chains were sequenced from one sample in a study of cytomegalovirus exposure and HLA in healthy donors. The method was immunoSEQ multiplex PCR; TCRdb's version includes in-frame clones alone and lacks a portion of them. The data show 120,000 to 150,000 clones, with around 84% seen just once and just over 8.5% held by the top ten. The specimen sequenced was PBMCs. These receptors all come from a man between 18 and 29 years old in good health and CMV-seropositive.

The chain joins TRBV7-2 to TRBJ2-7; perhaps TRBD1 as D (6 bases). Germline CDR1 is SGHTA and CDR2 is FQGNSA. This CDR3 has 17 residues. Trimming removed 1 base from V and 3 bases from J, with 19 bases in between. The CDR3 bases are TGTGCCAGCAGCTTAGATGGCCCCAGGGGTCCCTACTACGAGCAGTACTTC. It is translated as CASSLDGPRGPYYEQYF. Drawing the rest from reference TRBV7-2 and TRBJ2-7, the complete variable domain is GAGVSQSPSNKVTEKGKDVELRCDPISGHTALYWYRQSLGQGLEFLIYFQGNSAPDKSGLPSDRFSAERTGGSVSTLTIQRTQQEDSAVYLCASSLDGPRGPYYEQYFGPGTRLTVT.

This clone appeared once. The chain carries TRBV5-8 and TRBJ2-5; TRBD1 is a possible D gene (5 bases). This CDR3 is 14 amino acids long. Trimming stripped 4 bases from V and 1 base from J, with 11 bases between. Germline CDR1 SGHTS, CDR2 YDEGEE. For the CDR3, the DNA is TGTGCCAGCAGCCCCGGTGGGGCCCAAGAGACCCAGTACTTC. Translated, it gives CASSPGGAQETQYF.

This chain uses TRBV29-1 with TRBJ2-7; 7 bases match TRBD2. Per germline, CDR1 SQVTM and CDR2 ANQGSEA. This CDR3 has 13 residues. This CDR3 is CSCTRAGAYEQYF. The DNA for the CDR3 is TGCAGTTGCACACGGGCGGGGGCCTACGAGCAGTACTTC.

The rearrangement joins TRBV30 to TRBJ2-3; tentative D call: TRBD1 (5 bases). Germline lookup yields CDR1 GTSNPN and CDR2 SVGIG (reference sequence). The V end lost 3 bases, the J end lost 4 bases, and 20 bases lay between the germline ends. This CDR3 comprises 16 residues. In nucleotides, the CDR3 is TGTGCCTGGAGGGAACCGACCAAGGGGAAACCAGATACGCAGTATTTT. This encodes CAWREPTKGKPDTQYF.

The sample holds one count of this clone. The V call is TRBV5-1, the J call TRBJ2-6; TRBD1 agrees at 7 bases. The CDR3 has 15 residues. Germline V gene data show CDR1 as SGHRS and CDR2 as YFSETQ. The V gene end was trimmed by 4 bases and the J gene end by 2 bases; junction bases not matched to a gene: 3. The CDR3 DNA sequence: TGCGCCAGCAGCGACGACAGGGCTGGGGCCAACGTCCTGACTTTC. It is translated as CASSDDRAGANVLTF.

The rearrangement links TRBV19 to TRBJ2-2; D is perhaps TRBD2 (6 bases). Germline CDR1 is LNHDA and CDR2 is SQIVND (reference sequence). The CDR3 consists of 14 residues. V was shortened by 3 bases and J by 6 bases, with 11 bases between the two germline ends. CDR3 sequence (DNA): TGTGCCAGTAGTATTGGGAGGAAGGCCGGGGAGCTGTTTTTT. Its protein is CASSIGRKAGELFF.

The chain has TRBV9 and TRBJ2-1; 10 nucleotides line up with TRBD2. The germline gives CDR1 SGDLS, CDR2 YYNGEE. The CDR3 consists of 16 residues. The trim removed 4 bases at V and 9 bases at J, leaving 13 bases unmatched. The CDR3 nucleotides read TGTGCCAGCAGCCCACAGCGGGAGGGCCTTGGTTTTGAGCAGTTCTTC. It is translated as CASSPQREGLGFEQFF.

The genes are TRBV9 and TRBJ1-1; unclear D gene. Trimming took off 2 bases at V and 7 bases at J, with 12 bases between the two ends. Germline V CDR1 and CDR2: SGDLS, YYNGEE. The CDR3 sequence is 13 residues long. The CDR3 protein is CASSVQNRGEAFF. The DNA for the CDR3 is TGTGCCAGCAGCGTCCAAAACCGGGGTGAAGCTTTCTTT. The complete variable domain, with remaining parts taken from reference TRBV9 and TRBJ1-1, reads DSGVTQTPKHLITATGQRVTLRCSPRSGDLSVYWYQQSLDQGLQFLIQYYNGEERAKGNILERFSAQQFPDLHSELNLSSLELGDSALYFCASSVQNRGEAFFGQGTRLTVV.

This clone appeared a single time. The chain links TRBV5-8 to TRBJ1-5; 8 nucleotides line up with TRBD1. Germline lookup yields CDR1 SGHTS and CDR2 YDEGEE. With 1 base clipped from V and 4 bases from J, the junction kept 10 bases outside the gene matches. This CDR3 is built from 17 residues. This CDR3 is CASSLLLPGTGNQPQHF. Here the CDR3 DNA reads TGTGCCAGCAGCTTGCTTCTCCCCGGGACAGGTAATCAGCCCCAGCATTTT.

The chain links TRBV4-2 to TRBJ1-4; TRBD1 might be the D (6 bases). V was pared by 0 bases and J by 1 base, with 9 bases between. The CDR3 loop spans 16 amino acids. Germline-derived CDR1 and CDR2 are LGHNA and YNFKEQ. The chain's CDR3 is CASSQEFRGTNEKLFF. The CDR3 DNA follows: TGTGCCAGCAGCCAAGAATTCAGGGGAACTAATGAAAAACTGTTTTTT.

For the CDR3, the DNA is TGTGCCAGCAGTGAAACAGGTCATGGCACCGGGGAGCTGTTTTTT. It specifies CASSETGHGTGELFF. V usage is TRBV2 and J usage is TRBJ2-2, with D possibly matching TRBD1 (5 bases). Deletions cut 2 bases from V and 4 bases from J, with 11 bases between. There are 15 residues in the CDR3. Germline-derived CDR1 and CDR2 are SNHLY and FYNNEI.

This clone is classed as medium-sized. In nucleotides, the CDR3 is TGTGCCAGCAGTGCTAGCGGGGCCGCGGATACGCAGTATTTT. It codes for CASSASGAADTQYF. J is TRBJ2-3 and V is TRBV6-4, with 9 bases that match TRBD2. Germline loops: CDR1 MRHNA, CDR2 SNTAGT. This CDR3 has 14 residues. V dropped 4 bases and J dropped 6; count of bases not matched to a gene: 5.

V and J are TRBV5-1 and TRBJ1-2; D not resolved. CDR1 is SGHRS, CDR2 YFSETQ, per germline. Between the trimmed V and J ends, which lost 0 bases and 5 bases, there was a span of 11 bases. The CDR3 contains 14 residues. The CDR3 coding sequence is TGCGCCAGCAGCTTGGAGGCGGTTACGTATGGCTACACCTTC. This gives the protein CASSLEAVTYGYTF.

The gene calls are TRBV25-1 and TRBJ1-5; D not certain. CDR1 and CDR2 from the germline V gene are MGHDK and SYGVNS. V dropped 3 bases and J dropped 4 bases, with 10 bases sitting between them. The CDR3 consists of 14 residues. This CDR3 is CASSDGQANQPQHF. The CDR3 DNA sequence: TGTGCCAGCAGTGATGGGCAGGCAAATCAGCCCCAGCATTTT. Full variable domain (outside the CDR3, taken from reference TRBV25-1 and TRBJ1-5): EADIYQTPRYLVIGTGKKITLECSQTMGHDKMYWYQQDPGMELHLIHYSYGVNSTEKGDLSSESTVSRIRTEHFPLTLESARPSHTSQYLCASSDGQANQPQHFGDGTRLSIL.

This clone was observed once. The chain employs TRBV6-5 and TRBJ1-3; maybe TRBD1 (5 bases). The V gene lost 6 bases and the J gene lost 0 bases, with 9 bases spanning the gap. In germline, CDR1 is MNHEY, CDR2 SVGAGI. The CDR3 has 14 residues. CDR3 DNA sequence: TGTGCCAGCAGGGAACAGGTCTCTGGAAACACCATATATTTT. Translation gives CASREQVSGNTIYF.

This clone occurred a few times. The chain employs TRBV6-1 and TRBJ1-1; D call uncertain. V lost 5 bases, J lost 6 bases, and 7 bases lay in between. Germline V lookup: CDR1 MNHNS, CDR2 SASEGT. CDR3 length equals 11 residues. The CDR3 loop is CASSPKSEAFF. CDR3 nucleotide sequence: TGTGCCAGCAGTCCTAAGTCTGAAGCTTTCTTT.

The gene calls are TRBV11-3 and TRBJ2-1, with 7 bases matching TRBD2. The CDR3 extends over 15 amino acids. Germline V gives CDR1 SGHNT, CDR2 YENEEA. The V segment lost 5 bases and the J segment 7 bases; nucleotides outside the gene matches: 11. CDR3 sequence: CASSEAGWAGNEQFF. The CDR3 region has the DNA TGTGCCAGCAGCGAAGCGGGGTGGGCCGGGAATGAGCAGTTCTTC.